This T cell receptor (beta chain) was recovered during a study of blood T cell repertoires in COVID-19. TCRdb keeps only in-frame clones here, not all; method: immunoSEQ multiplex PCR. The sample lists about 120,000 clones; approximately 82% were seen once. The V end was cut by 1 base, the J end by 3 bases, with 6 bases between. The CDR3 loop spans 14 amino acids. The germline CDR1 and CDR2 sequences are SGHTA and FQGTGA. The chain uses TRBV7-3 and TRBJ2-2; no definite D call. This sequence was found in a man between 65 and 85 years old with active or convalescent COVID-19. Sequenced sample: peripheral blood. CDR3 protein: CASSLIEDTGELFF. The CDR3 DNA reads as TGTGCCAGCAGCTTAATTGAGGACACCGGGGAGCTGTTTTTT.